Listed below are T cell receptor beta chains from one sample, sequenced in a study of Ad26.COV2.S vaccination and SARS-CoV-2 variants. Assay: immunoSEQ multiplex PCR; the TCRdb copy retains only in-frame clones and omits some. The table includes 400,000 to 500,000 clones, approximately 89% detected once. Sequencing was performed on peripheral blood, taken in a trial of Ad26.COV2.S vaccine versus placebo. Receptors were obtained from a person aged 18-60 years who received the Ad26.COV2.S COVID-19 vaccine or a placebo. The CDR3 runs from the conserved cysteine through the conserved F or W. The order of the fields is clone size, J gene, V gene, D gene, CDR3 length, CDR3 DNA, CDR3 protein. A D gene is named only where the DNA matches it firmly. Clone size appears in some rows only: once, few, many, or a class for an expanded clone.

>.|TRBJ1-1|TRBV30|.|12
TGTGCCTGGGGGGACGGGGACACTGAAGCTTTCTTT
CAWGDGDTEAFF
>.|TRBJ1-3|TRBV6-1|TRBD1|15
TGTGCCAGCAGTGAGACAGGGGGTTATGGAAACACCATATATTTT
CASSETGGYGNTIYF
>.|TRBJ1-1|TRBV28|.|15
TGTGCCAGCAGTGCCGGTCCAGGGGTGAACACTGAAGCTTTCTTT
CASSAGPGVNTEAFF
>.|TRBJ1-1|TRBV27|TRBD1|15
TGTGCCAGCAGTTTTGAGGGACAGCCCAACACTGAAGCTTTCTTT
CASSFEGQPNTEAFF
>.|TRBJ1-2|TRBV7-8|.|13
TGTGCCAGCAGCTTAGTGGTGGAGGGGGGCTACACCTTC
CASSLVVEGGYTF
>.|TRBJ2-1|TRBV7-2|.|16
TGTGCCAGCAGCGTACACAGGGTAAGCTCCTACAATGAGCAGTTCTTC
CASSVHRVSSYNEQFF
>.|TRBJ2-3|TRBV10-3|.|13
TGTGCCATCAGTGAAAAGGGGGAAGATACGCAGTATTTT
CAISEKGEDTQYF
>.|TRBJ2-4|TRBV7-2|.|14
TGTGCCAGCAGCTTAGTATTGGGGGCAAACATTCAGTACTTC
CASSLVLGANIQYF
>.|TRBJ1-5|TRBV27|.|14
TGTGCCAGCAGTTTAGGCGAACGAACTGGGCCCCAGCATTTT
CASSLGERTGPQHF
>once|TRBJ1-1|TRBV4-3|.|16
TGCGCCAGCAGCCAAGCAACCCTTAGGGGGGACACTGAAGCTTTCTTT
CASSQATLRGDTEAFF
>.|TRBJ2-2|TRBV9|.|16
TGTGCCAGCAGCGTAGTGGGGGGCGCGGGCACCGGGGAGCTGTTTTTT
CASSVVGGAGTGELFF
>.|TRBJ2-3|TRBV7-9|TRBD1|16
TGTGCCAGCAGCTCACACAGGGGGCTTCCCACAGATACGCAGTATTTT
CASSSHRGLPTDTQYF
>.|TRBJ2-1|TRBV5-1|.|14
TGCGCCAGCAGGCAACAGGGATTCTACAATGAGCAGTTCTTC
CASRQQGFYNEQFF
>.|TRBJ1-2|TRBV29-1|TRBD1|14
TGCAGCGTTGTGGGGACAGAAAAAAACTATGGCTACACCTTC
CSVVGTEKNYGYTF
>.|TRBJ1-2|TRBV5-1|TRBD1|16
TGCGCCAGCAGCTCGGACCGGACAGGGGTGGGGTATGGCTACACCTTC
CASSSDRTGVGYGYTF
>once|TRBJ1-2|TRBV10-3|.|13
TGTGCCATCAGTGAGCAGGGCTCGGAGAGATACACCTTC
CAISEQGSERYTF
>.|TRBJ1-2|TRBV7-6|.|15
TGTGCCAGCAGCCCACCTGGATCAGAGGCCTATGGCTACACCTTC
CASSPPGSEAYGYTF
>once|TRBJ1-1|TRBV11-2|TRBD1|14
TGTGCCAGCAGCACCGACAGGGTGCAAACTGAAGCTTTCTTT
CASSTDRVQTEAFF
>.|TRBJ2-5|TRBV24-1|.|15
TGTGCCACCAGTCCCTCAGGGGCGTACCAAGAGACCCAGTACTTC
CATSPSGAYQETQYF
>once|TRBJ2-2|TRBV5-1|TRBD1|14
TGCGCCAGCAGCGGACAGGGGGGCACCGGGGAGCTGTTTTTT
CASSGQGGTGELFF
>.|TRBJ1-2|TRBV3-1/TRBV3-2|TRBD1|15
TGTGCCAGCAGCCAAGTCGGCACAGGGGGCAGGGGCTACACCTTC
CASSQVGTGGRGYTF
>once|TRBJ1-5|TRBV19|.|15
TGTGCCAGTAGTACTAAAACCCCAAGCAATCAGCCCCAGCATTTT
CASSTKTPSNQPQHF
>.|TRBJ2-3|TRBV4-3|TRBD1|18
TGCGCCAGCAGCCTAGACGTTCCGGGACAGCCACCTGGGGATACGCAGTATTTT
CASSLDVPGQPPGDTQYF
>.|TRBJ1-2|TRBV5-6|.|14
TGTGCCAGCCTAACAGGCGGGTTTGACAATGGCTACACCTTC
CASLTGGFDNGYTF
>.|TRBJ1-2|TRBV7-2|TRBD1|12
TGTGCCAGCAGCTGGACAGGGGACGGCTACACCTTC
CASSWTGDGYTF
>.|TRBJ1-1|TRBV12-3/TRBV12-4|.|13
TGTGCCAGCAGTTTAGAATACTACACTGAAGCTTTCTTT
CASSLEYYTEAFF
>.|TRBJ1-3|TRBV9|.|15
TGTGCCAGCAGCGTAAGCCCGGGGGGGGGAAACACCATATATTTT
CASSVSPGGGNTIYF
>.|TRBJ2-1|TRBV5-5|.|13
TGTGCCAGCAGCTTGGAGGGGGGGACCCAGCAGTTCTTC
CASSLEGGTQQFF
>.|TRBJ2-1|TRBV9|.|17
TGTGCCAGCAGCCGATACTCCGGTTACGGGGCAGGTAATGAGCAGTTCTTC
CASSRYSGYGAGNEQFF
>.|TRBJ1-5|TRBV6-5|.|14
TGTGCCAGCAAACCTCAGGCTAGCAATCAGCCCCAGCATTTT
CASKPQASNQPQHF
>.|TRBJ1-4|TRBV3-1/TRBV3-2|.|17
TGTGCCAGCAGCCAAGTCCTCTACAGGGAAGTAGGAGAAAAACTGTTTTTT
CASSQVLYREVGEKLFF
>.|TRBJ2-3|TRBV4-3|.|15
TGCGCCAGCAGCCAAGTGGGTCGACTTGCAGATACGCAGTATTTT
CASSQVGRLADTQYF
>.|TRBJ2-1|TRBV7-3|TRBD2|14
TGTGCCAGCAGCGAGCTGGGGGGGATCAATGAGCAGTTCTTC
CASSELGGINEQFF
>.|TRBJ2-6|TRBV5-8|.|17
TGTGCCAGCAGCTACCAGGGACGGCGCGGTGGGGCCAACGTCCTGACTTTC
CASSYQGRRGGANVLTF
>.|TRBJ1-5|TRBV4-1|.|14
TGCGCCAGCAGCCCATACAGTAACAATCAGCCCCAGCATTTT
CASSPYSNNQPQHF
>once|TRBJ1-5|TRBV19|.|13
TGTGCCAGTAGTTCAGGGTTGGGTCAGCCCCAGCATTTT
CASSSGLGQPQHF
>.|TRBJ1-1|TRBV19|.|12
TGTGCCAGTAAAGAGGGGTACACTGAAGCTTTCTTT
CASKEGYTEAFF
>.|TRBJ1-4|TRBV3-1/TRBV3-2|TRBD1|17
TGTGCCAGCAGCCAAGATCTGGTCCAGGGGGCGTATGAAAAACTGTTTTTT
CASSQDLVQGAYEKLFF
>once|TRBJ2-5|TRBV5-4|.|13
TGTGCCAGCAGCTTGGGCATACAAGAGACCCAGTACTTC
CASSLGIQETQYF
>.|TRBJ2-5|TRBV5-4|.|13
TGTGCCAGCAGCTTGGACAGTAAAGAGACCCAGTACTTC
CASSLDSKETQYF
>.|TRBJ2-3|TRBV7-3|.|14
TGTGCCAGCAGCTCCGGGACCTGGGCAGATACGCAGTATTTT
CASSSGTWADTQYF
>.|TRBJ2-3|TRBV9|.|13
TGTGCCAGCAGCGTGGTAGTTGAAGATACGCAGTATTTT
CASSVVVEDTQYF
>.|TRBJ1-2|TRBV5-4|TRBD1|18
TGTGCCAGCAGCTTGAGGTTCGGACAGGGGGCGCAGGTCTATGGCTACACCTTC
CASSLRFGQGAQVYGYTF
>.|TRBJ2-1|TRBV4-1|TRBD2|15
TGCGCCAGCAGCCAACTAGCGGGGGGGGTAAATGAGCAGTTCTTC
CASSQLAGGVNEQFF
>.|TRBJ1-2|TRBV28|.|14
TGTGCCAGCAGTTTTTCCACAGCCCACTATGGCTACACCTTC
CASSFSTAHYGYTF
>.|TRBJ1-4|TRBV29-1|.|11
TGCAGCGTTGTCTCTAATGAAAAACTGTTTTTT
CSVVSNEKLFF
>.|TRBJ2-1|TRBV7-2|.|14
TGTGCCAGCAGCTTATCTGGCGTAGGGGGGGAGCAGTTCTTC
CASSLSGVGGEQFF
>.|TRBJ1-1|TRBV19|.|13
TGTGCCAGTAGACCCCGAGCGAACACTGAAGCTTTCTTT
CASRPRANTEAFF